Listed here are 2 T cell receptor beta chains from one sample, sequenced in a study of blood T cells in healthy people across ages. A second PCR of 7 to 11 cycles used a sample-barcoded 5' primer and a J-beta primer mix. TCRdb reprocessed the 5' RACE reads with MiXCR, giving one entry per CDR3 protein. The sample consists of fewer than 2,000,000 distinct CDR3 sequences, around 42% of them appearing once. Sequencing was performed on blood. These TCRs come from a human donor in good health.

The V gene is TRBV29-1, the J gene TRBJ1-2, with 7 bases lining up with TRBD1. This CDR3 is built from 11 residues. Trimming at V came to 8 bases and at J to 8 bases, leaving 8 bases not matched to a gene. CDR1 SQVTM and CDR2 ANQGSEA come from the germline V gene. The CDR3 region is CSTGTVDGYTF. The CDR3 DNA is TGCAGCACCGGGACAGTGGACGGCTACACCTTC.

J is TRBJ2-3 and V is TRBV7-3, with D hard to call. Germline lookup yields CDR1 SGHTA and CDR2 FQGTGA. Between the trimmed V and J ends, which lost 5 bases and 6 bases, there was a span of 15 bases. This CDR3 comprises 14 residues. For the CDR3, the DNA is TGTGCCAGCAGCCCCTCGGTGGCGGCGGATACGCAGTATTTT. It encodes CASSPSVAADTQYF.